This T cell receptor beta chain emerged from a study of T-cell memory formation after mild COVID-19. Study-level findings and limits: Of the contracting clones, CD4+ ones lay mainly in CM and EM, and CD8+ ones in EMRA.

As regards this clonotype: Its matching antigen is unknown.

TCRdb reprocessed the 5' RACE reads with MiXCR, giving one entry per CDR3 protein. The table shows over 70,000 distinct CDR3 sequences, with 13% occurring only once. Deletions cut 5 bases from V and 7 bases from J, with 24 bases between. The CDR3 is 16 residues long. V gene TRBV12-3 or TRBV12-4 combines with J gene TRBJ2-7, with D tentatively TRBD2 (6 bases). Sequences were obtained from PBMCs or a T cell subset sorted from them (not recorded which). The sequence derives from an adult woman who had mild COVID-19 (a few samples of this study predate the infection). Cell type and time point are not known. Here the CDR3 reads CASSRSPGLYLVEQYF. DNA of the CDR3: TGTGCCAGCAGTAGGAGCCCGGGACTCTACCTCGTTGAGCAGTACTTC.